The next 30 T cell receptor beta chains were all read from a single sample in a study of blood T cell repertoires in COVID-19. Measured with immunoSEQ multiplex PCR; TCRdb has only the in-frame clones, and not every one. Of more than 110,000 clones listed, roughly 80% were seen once; the top ten hold 1.5% to 2%. Sample: PBMCs or T cells enriched from blood (not recorded which). The receptors here all came from a woman aged 18-35 years who had been exposed to COVID-19.

V usage is TRBV27 and J usage is TRBJ2-5; 7 positions match TRBD1. Losses at the gene ends were 2 bases for V and 2 bases for J; bases not matched to a gene: 8. CDR1 and CDR2 (germline): MNHEY, SMNVEV (reference sequence). The CDR3 length is 16 residues. CDR3 protein: CASSLNTGALQETQYF. The CDR3 bases are TGTGCCAGCAGTTTAAACACAGGGGCCCTTCAAGAGACCCAGTACTTC.

The chain carries TRBV28 and TRBJ2-2, with TRBD1 matching 12 bases. V lost 6 bases and J lost 4; bases outside the gene matches: 9. The CDR3 spans 17 residues. Germline assignment: CDR1 MDHEN and CDR2 SYDVKM. CDR3 nucleotide sequence: TGTGCCAGCAGCAAACGTGGGGACAGGGGGCGCACCGGGGAGCTGTTTTTT. It codes for CASSKRGDRGRTGELFF.

The gene calls are TRBV18 and TRBJ2-2; 9 bases map to TRBD1. CDR3 size: 16 residues. Looked up from germline, CDR1 is KGHSH and CDR2 is LQKENI. Trimming removed 4 bases from V and 2 bases from J; junction bases left unmatched: 5. The CDR3 protein is CASSQTGGANTGELFF. The CDR3 nucleotides read TGTGCCAGCTCACAAACAGGGGGCGCCAACACCGGGGAGCTGTTTTTT.

V usage is TRBV5-6 and J usage is TRBJ2-7; 9 nucleotides line up with TRBD1. Germline trimming cut 0 bases from V and 4 bases from J; bases unmatched to any gene: 5. The CDR3 is 15 residues long. Germline assignment: CDR1 SGHDT and CDR2 YYEEEE. The CDR3 DNA reads as TGTGCCAGCAGCTTGGCCGGGACAGGGTTATACGAGCAGTACTTC. It yields the protein CASSLAGTGLYEQYF.

The chain carries TRBV7-9 and TRBJ2-3; weak D call: TRBD2 (5 bases). CDR3 length: 16 amino acids. Germline V gene sequence: CDR1 SEHNR, CDR2 FQNEAQ (reference sequence). The germline V and J ends were trimmed by 2 bases and 1 base, with 13 bases remaining between them. This CDR3 reads CASSLFPSGGTDTQYF. The CDR3 DNA reads TGTGCCAGCAGCTTATTTCCCAGCGGTGGCACAGATACGCAGTATTTT.

The J gene is TRBJ2-1, the V gene TRBV11-3, with 7 bases matching TRBD2. Trimming removed 3 bases from V and 2 bases from J; junction bases left unmatched: 4. CDR3 length: 15 amino acids. Germline CDR1 is SGHNT and CDR2 is YENEEA. The CDR3 loop reads CASSLDGRTYNEQFF. DNA for the CDR3: TGTGCCAGCAGCTTGGACGGGAGGACCTACAATGAGCAGTTCTTC.

J is TRBJ1-1 and V is TRBV28; D not certain. The germline gives CDR1 MDHEN, CDR2 SYDVKM. V gave up 4 bases and J gave up 6 bases, with 21 bases separating them. The CDR3 spans 16 residues. DNA for the CDR3: TGTGCCAGCAGTTCCCTGAGGGCCGGGGAATTGTCTGAAGCTTTCTTT. This translates into CASSSLRAGELSEAFF.

V is TRBV2 and J is TRBJ1-1; D gene uncertain. Between the trimmed V and J ends, which lost 4 bases and 5 bases, there was a span of 14 bases. This CDR3 comprises 14 residues. Germline lookup yields CDR1 SNHLY and CDR2 FYNNEI. This CDR3 reads CASSGRWAKTEAFF. In nucleotides, the CDR3 is TGTGCCAGCAGTGGGAGGTGGGCAAAGACTGAAGCTTTCTTT. Full variable domain (outside the CDR3, taken from reference TRBV2 and TRBJ1-1): EPEVTQTPSHQVTQMGQEVILRCVPISNHLYFYWYRQILGQKVEFLVSFYNNEISEKSEIFDDQFSVERPDGSNFTLKIRSTKLEDSAMYFCASSGRWAKTEAFFGQGTRLTVV.

The CDR3 coding sequence is TGTGCCAGCAGTTTATCTTCCCTTAGCTCCTACGAGCAGTACTTC. Translating it yields CASSLSSLSSYEQYF. The chain recombines TRBV27 with TRBJ2-7; D is ambiguous. This CDR3 is 15 amino acids long. Germline V gene lookup returns CDR1 MNHEY and CDR2 SMNVEV (reference sequence). The V gene lost 0 bases and the J gene lost 0 bases, with 9 bases spanning the gap.

This sequence joins TRBV29-1 and TRBJ1-2; 7 positions agree with TRBD1. Losses at the gene ends were 3 bases for V and 2 bases for J; bases not matched to a gene: 9. CDR3 length: 15 residues. In germline, CDR1 is SQVTM, CDR2 ANQGSEA. CDR3 bases: TGCAGCGTTGAGCCCCGGGACAGAGAAAACTATGGCTACACCTTC. Translation: CSVEPRDRENYGYTF. Full variable domain (rest looked up from reference TRBV29-1 and TRBJ1-2): SAVISQKPSRDICQRGTSLTIQCQVDSQVTMMFWYRQQPGQSLTLIATANQGSEATYESGFVIDKFPISRPNLTFSTLTVSNMSPEDSSIYLCSVEPRDRENYGYTFGSGTRLTVV.

The V and J genes are TRBV28 and TRBJ2-7, with 8 bases lining up with TRBD2. The V gene's germline CDR1 is MDHEN and CDR2 SYDVKM. V was pared by 8 bases and J by 7 bases, with 16 bases of the junction left unmatched. There are 15 residues in the CDR3. CDR3 sequence reads: CASLLGVAGRGEQYF. CDR3 sequence (DNA): TGTGCCAGCCTCTTGGGAGTAGCGGGGAGGGGTGAGCAGTACTTC.

This rearrangement joins TRBV12-5 to TRBJ1-1; D is unclear. Trimming pared 7 bases from V and 1 base from J, leaving 4 bases between. The germline gives CDR1 LGHNT, CDR2 FRNRAP. The CDR3 consists of 11 residues. The CDR3 DNA follows: TGTGCTAGTGCCAAGAACACTGAAGCTTTCTTT. Amino acid sequence: CASAKNTEAFF.

The genes are TRBV28 and TRBJ2-7; D might be TRBD2 (7 bases). The CDR3 totals 14 residues. Deletions cut 2 bases from V and 12 bases from J, with 20 bases between. In germline, CDR1 is MDHEN, CDR2 SYDVKM. CDR3 region: CASSLRGASGRTYF. CDR3 bases: TGTGCCAGCAGTTTAAGGGGGGCTAGCGGTAGGACGTACTTC.

CDR3 loop: CASTSGGSNQPQHF. Written as DNA, the CDR3 is TGTGCCAGCACCTCAGGGGGGAGCAATCAGCCCCAGCATTTT. The V gene is TRBV6-6, the J gene TRBJ1-5; TRBD1 agrees at 7 bases. CDR1 is MNHNY and CDR2 is SVGAGI in the germline V gene (reference sequence). V lost 7 bases and J lost 1; bases outside the gene matches: 4. This CDR3 is built from 14 residues.

J is TRBJ1-6 and V is TRBV18, with TRBD1 matching 8 bases. CDR3 length: 14 residues. V dropped 4 bases and J dropped 10; count of bases not matched to a gene: 6. The germline gives CDR1 KGHSH, CDR2 LQKENI. The CDR3 reads CASSQDREGSPLHF. The CDR3 DNA follows: TGTGCCAGCTCACAGGACAGGGAGGGATCACCCCTCCACTTT. The variable domain in full, completed from reference TRBV18 and TRBJ1-6, reads NAGVMQNPRHLVRRRGQEARLRCSPMKGHSHVYWYRQLPEEGLKFMVYLQKENIIDESGMPKERFSAEFPKEGPSILRIQQVVRGDSAAYFCASSQDREGSPLHFGNGTRLTVT.

This sequence joins TRBV18 and TRBJ2-7, with 7 positions matching TRBD1. The CDR3 runs 16 residues. V lost 5 bases, J lost 2 bases, and 12 bases stayed unmatched. CDR1 is KGHSH, CDR2 LQKENI, per germline. CDR3 sequence (DNA): TGTGCCAGCTCATCGAAAACCCGGGACAGAGCCTACGAGCAGTACTTC. This translates into CASSSKTRDRAYEQYF.

The chain employs TRBV5-8 and TRBJ1-2; no clear D. The CDR3 covers 12 residues. Trimming removed 2 bases at V and 6 bases at J, with 8 bases between. Germline assignment: CDR1 SGHTS and CDR2 YDEGEE. The CDR3 loop is CASSLKSNGYTF. The CDR3 nucleotides read TGTGCCAGCAGCTTAAAGTCTAATGGCTACACCTTC.

The chain joins TRBV19 to TRBJ2-1, with TRBD2 identical over 7 bases. V was clipped by 5 bases and J by 1 base; unmatched bases: 5. The CDR3 runs 15 residues. Germline assignment: CDR1 LNHDA and CDR2 SQIVND (reference sequence). This chain's CDR3 is CASSPTSSSYNEQFF. In DNA form, the CDR3 reads TGTGCCAGTAGTCCGACTAGCAGTTCCTACAATGAGCAGTTCTTC.

The chain joins TRBV10-1 to TRBJ2-1; TRBD2 matches at 9 bases. This CDR3 spans 14 amino acids. Germline trimming cut 4 bases from V and 7 bases from J; bases unmatched to any gene: 5. Germline lookup yields CDR1 WNHNN and CDR2 SYGVQD (reference sequence). CDR3 sequence reads: CASSVAGEVNEQFF. The DNA for the CDR3 is TGCGCCAGCAGTGTAGCGGGAGAGGTGAATGAGCAGTTCTTC.

This chain connects TRBV29-1 to TRBJ2-6, with 7 bases that match TRBD1. The germline CDR1 and CDR2 sequences are SQVTM and ANQGSEA. CDR3 size: 17 residues. V was clipped by 7 bases and J by 0 bases; unmatched bases: 12. The DNA for the CDR3 is TGCAGCGCCCTGCCCCGGACAGGCAACTCTGGGGCCAACGTCCTGACTTTC. Protein product: CSALPRTGNSGANVLTF.

The chain links TRBV5-1 to TRBJ1-1; weak D call: TRBD1 (5 bases). Germline V gene sequence: CDR1 SGHRS, CDR2 YFSETQ. The CDR3 loop spans 14 amino acids. V lost 2 bases and J 1 base, leaving 9 bases between the germline ends. Here the CDR3 reads CASSFRVGNTEAFF. The DNA of the CDR3 is TGCGCCAGCAGCTTCAGGGTGGGGAACACTGAAGCTTTCTTT.

The gene calls are TRBV4-1 and TRBJ1-2; TRBD1 agrees at 7 bases. This CDR3 comprises 15 residues. The junction had 7 bases not matched to a gene; V was cut back by 2 bases and J by 4 bases. CDR1 MGHRA and CDR2 YSYEKL come from the germline V gene. CDR3 sequence reads: CASSQSRGQVYGYTF. CDR3 bases: TGCGCCAGCAGCCAAAGTAGGGGGCAGGTCTATGGCTACACCTTC.

The V gene is TRBV2, the J gene TRBJ2-7, with TRBD2 identical over 10 bases. J was trimmed by 2 bases and V by 4 bases; bases with no gene match: 5. CDR3 length: 15 amino acids. Germline V lookup: CDR1 SNHLY, CDR2 FYNNEI. CDR3 residues: CASSASGSRAYEQYF. The CDR3 DNA sequence: TGTGCCAGCAGTGCTAGCGGGAGTAGGGCCTACGAGCAGTACTTC.

J is TRBJ2-7 and V is TRBV5-8; D gene uncertain. Trimming stripped 4 bases from V and 4 bases from J, with 6 bases between. The CDR3 totals 11 residues. Germline values: CDR1 SGHTS, CDR2 YDEGEE. DNA of the CDR3: TGTGCCAGCAGCCTTAAATACGAGCAGTACTTC. Translated: CASSLKYEQYF.

CDR3 in amino acids: CASSLGRDTEAFF. For the CDR3, the DNA is TGTGCCAGCAGCTTGGGCCGGGACACTGAAGCTTTCTTT. This chain joins TRBV5-4 and TRBJ1-1; no definite D call. This CDR3 region has 13 residues. Trimming stripped 0 bases from V and 3 bases from J, with 6 bases between. CDR1 and CDR2 from the germline V gene are SGHNT and YYREEE (reference sequence).

This clone was picked up a small number of times. The genes are TRBV29-1 and TRBJ2-7, with D possibly TRBD2 on 5 matching bases. CDR1 SQVTM and CDR2 ANQGSEA come from the germline V gene. This CDR3 is 11 amino acids long. Trimming pared 4 bases from V and 3 bases from J, leaving 7 bases between. CDR3 residues: CSVGEYYEQYF. In nucleotides, the CDR3 is TGCAGCGTTGGGGAGTACTACGAGCAGTACTTC.

The chain combines TRBV14 with TRBJ2-3, with D maybe TRBD2 (5 bases). Germline assignment: CDR1 SGHDN and CDR2 FVKESK. V lost 0 bases and J 4 bases, leaving 8 bases between the germline ends. The CDR3 consists of 14 residues. In DNA, the CDR3 is TGTGCCAGCAGCCAAGATGGGAGCCCAGATACGCAGTATTTT. Protein sequence: CASSQDGSPDTQYF. The full variable domain, rest sourced from reference TRBV14 and TRBJ2-3, is EAGVTQFPSHSVIEKGQTVTLRCDPISGHDNLYWYRRVMGKEIKFLLHFVKESKQDESGMPNNRFLAERTGGTYSTLKVQPAELEDSGVYFCASSQDGSPDTQYFGPGTRLTVL.

V gene TRBV12-5 combines with J gene TRBJ1-1, with 8 nucleotides matching TRBD1. CDR3 length: 16 amino acids. The germline CDR1 and CDR2 sequences are LGHNT and FRNRAP. V shed 0 bases and J 1 base; nucleotides not matched to a gene: 4. DNA for the CDR3: TGTGCTAGTGGTTTGGTACTCACAGGGGGGAACACTGAAGCTTTCTTT. Amino acid sequence: CASGLVLTGGNTEAFF.

The V call is TRBV24-1, the J call TRBJ2-1; 7 nucleotides line up with TRBD2. Germline-derived CDR1 and CDR2 are KGHDR and SFDVKD. CDR3 length: 15 residues. Trimming at V came to 2 bases and at J to 9 bases, leaving 9 bases not matched to a gene. The CDR3: CATSDSRTSTTEQFF. CDR3 DNA sequence: TGTGCCACCAGTGATTCTCGGACTAGTACGACTGAGCAGTTCTTC.

The rearrangement uses TRBV28 and TRBJ2-7; 8 bases are shared with TRBD1. The CDR3 runs 13 residues. Germline trimming cut 6 bases from V and 2 bases from J; bases unmatched to any gene: 3. CDR1 and CDR2 (germline): MDHEN, SYDVKM. This CDR3 is CASRRQGTYEQYF. The CDR3 DNA reads as TGTGCCAGCAGACGACAGGGGACCTACGAGCAGTACTTC.